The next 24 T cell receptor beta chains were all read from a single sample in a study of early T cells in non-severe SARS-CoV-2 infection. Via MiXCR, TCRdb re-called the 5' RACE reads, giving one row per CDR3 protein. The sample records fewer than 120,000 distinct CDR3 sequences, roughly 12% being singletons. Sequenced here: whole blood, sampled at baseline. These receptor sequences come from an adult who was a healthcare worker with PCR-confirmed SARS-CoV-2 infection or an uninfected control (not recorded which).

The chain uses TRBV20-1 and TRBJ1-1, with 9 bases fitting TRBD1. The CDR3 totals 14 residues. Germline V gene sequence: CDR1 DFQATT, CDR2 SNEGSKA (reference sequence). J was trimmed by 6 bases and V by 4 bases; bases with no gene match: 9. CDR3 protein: CSATPGQGGSEAFF. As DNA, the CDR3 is TGCAGTGCTACCCCGGGACAGGGAGGATCTGAAGCTTTCTTT.

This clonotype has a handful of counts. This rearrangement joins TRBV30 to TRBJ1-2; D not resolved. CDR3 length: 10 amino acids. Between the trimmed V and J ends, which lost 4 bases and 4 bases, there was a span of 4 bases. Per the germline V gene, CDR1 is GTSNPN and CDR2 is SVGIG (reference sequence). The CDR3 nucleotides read TGTGCCTGGAAAGGCTATGGCTACACCTTC. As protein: CAWKGYGYTF.

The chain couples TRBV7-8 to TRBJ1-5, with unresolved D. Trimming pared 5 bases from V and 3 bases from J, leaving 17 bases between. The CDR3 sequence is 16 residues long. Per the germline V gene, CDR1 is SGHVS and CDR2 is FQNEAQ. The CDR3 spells CASSPMLFEVNQPQHF. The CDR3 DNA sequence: TGTGCCAGCAGCCCGATGCTGTTTGAGGTCAATCAGCCCCAGCATTTT.

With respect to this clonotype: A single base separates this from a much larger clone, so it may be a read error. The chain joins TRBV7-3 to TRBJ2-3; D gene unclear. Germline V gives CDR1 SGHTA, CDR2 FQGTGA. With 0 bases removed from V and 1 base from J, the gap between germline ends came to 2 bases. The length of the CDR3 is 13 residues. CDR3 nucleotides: TGTGCCAGCAGCTTAACGGGCACAGATACGCAGTATTTT. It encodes CASSLTGTDTQYF. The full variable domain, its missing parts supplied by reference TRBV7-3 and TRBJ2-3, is GAGVSQTPSNKVTEKGKYVELRCDPISGHTALYWYRQSLGQGPEFLIYFQGTGAADDSGLPNDRFFAVRPEGSVSTLKIQRTERGDSAVYLCASSLTGTDTQYFGPGTRLTVL.

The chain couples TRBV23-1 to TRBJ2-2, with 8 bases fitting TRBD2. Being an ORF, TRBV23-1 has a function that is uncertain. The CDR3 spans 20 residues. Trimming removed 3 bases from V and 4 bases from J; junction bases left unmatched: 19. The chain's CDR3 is CASSQGPDSKAGAGTGELFF. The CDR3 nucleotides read TGCGCCAGCAGTCAGGGACCAGATAGTAAAGCGGGAGCGGGCACCGGGGAGCTGTTTTTT.

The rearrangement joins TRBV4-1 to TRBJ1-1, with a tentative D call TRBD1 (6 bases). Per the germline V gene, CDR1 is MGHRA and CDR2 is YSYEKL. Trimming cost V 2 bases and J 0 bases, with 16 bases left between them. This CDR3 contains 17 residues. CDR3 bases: TGCGCCAGCAGCCAATCGGGGACAAGGGCAATGAACACTGAAGCTTTCTTT. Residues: CASSQSGTRAMNTEAFF.

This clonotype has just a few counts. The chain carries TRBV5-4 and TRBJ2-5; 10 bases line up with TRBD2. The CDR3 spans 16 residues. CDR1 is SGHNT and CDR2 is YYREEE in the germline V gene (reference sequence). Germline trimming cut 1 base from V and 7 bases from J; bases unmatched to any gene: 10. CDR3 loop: CASSLIAGGRDATQYF. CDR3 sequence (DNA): TGTGCCAGCAGCTTGATAGCGGGAGGTCGGGATGCGACCCAGTACTTC.

The CDR3 coding sequence is TGTGCCAGCAGCAGACAGGGACTAGGGGGGACCCAGTACTTC. Protein: CASSRQGLGGTQYF. The gene calls are TRBV7-6 and TRBJ2-5; D perhaps matches TRBD2 (8 bases). Trimming stripped 5 bases from V and 7 bases from J, with 17 bases between. This CDR3 comprises 14 residues. Germline assignment: CDR1 SGHVS and CDR2 FNYEAQ.

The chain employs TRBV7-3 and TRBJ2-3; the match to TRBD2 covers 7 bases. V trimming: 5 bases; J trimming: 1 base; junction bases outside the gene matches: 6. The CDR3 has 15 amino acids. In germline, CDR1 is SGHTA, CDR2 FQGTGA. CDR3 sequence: CASSQGAGGTDTQYF. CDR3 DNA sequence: TGTGCCAGCAGCCAAGGGGCGGGGGGCACAGATACGCAGTATTTT.

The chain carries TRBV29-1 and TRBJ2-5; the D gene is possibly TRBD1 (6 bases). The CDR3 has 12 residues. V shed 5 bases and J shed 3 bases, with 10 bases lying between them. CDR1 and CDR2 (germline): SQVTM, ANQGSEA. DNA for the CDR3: TGCAGCGTTCTTTCAGGGGAAGAGACCCAGTACTTC. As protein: CSVLSGEETQYF.

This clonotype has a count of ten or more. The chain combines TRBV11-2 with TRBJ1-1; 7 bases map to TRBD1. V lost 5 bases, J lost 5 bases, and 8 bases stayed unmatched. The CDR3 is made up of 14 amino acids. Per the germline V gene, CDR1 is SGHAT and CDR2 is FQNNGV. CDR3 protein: CASSQRGPLTEAFF. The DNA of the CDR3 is TGTGCCAGCAGCCAGAGGGGGCCGTTGACTGAAGCTTTCTTT. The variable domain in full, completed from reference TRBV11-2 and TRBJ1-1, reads EAGVAQSPRYKIIEKRQSVAFWCNPISGHATLYWYQQILGQGPKLLIQFQNNGVVDDSQLPKDRFSAERLKGVDSTLKIQPAKLEDSAVYLCASSQRGPLTEAFFGQGTRLTVV.

The CDR3 DNA is TGTGCCAGCAGCAAACAGACTGAAGCTTTCTTT. The encoded protein is CASSKQTEAFF. The rearrangement links TRBV7-9 to TRBJ1-1; D is uncertain. CDR1 and CDR2 (germline): SEHNR, FQNEAQ (reference sequence). This CDR3 comprises 11 residues. Trimming stripped 5 bases from V and 5 bases from J, with 6 bases between.

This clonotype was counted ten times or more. CDR3 sequence reads: CASSRSGAKYNEQFF. In nucleotides, the CDR3 is TGTGCCAGCAGCCGAAGCGGGGCGAAATACAATGAGCAGTTCTTC. This chain connects TRBV6-4 to TRBJ2-1; 7 bases are a match to TRBD2. After removal of 6 bases from V and 4 bases from J, the junction contained 9 bases not matched to a gene. From germline, CDR1 is MRHNA and CDR2 SNTAGT. This CDR3 comprises 15 residues.

The CDR3 is CSAQRGELTDTQYF. The CDR3 region has the DNA TGCAGTGCCCAGCGGGGGGAACTCACAGATACGCAGTATTTT. The rearrangement links TRBV20-1 to TRBJ2-3; 9 bases line up with TRBD2. J was trimmed by 2 bases and V by 6 bases; bases with no gene match: 6. The CDR3 covers 14 residues. Looked up from germline, CDR1 is DFQATT and CDR2 is SNEGSKA (reference sequence).

The CDR3 nucleotides are TGTGCCAGCAGTACAGACAGGGGAGATACGCAGTATTTT. Its protein product is CASSTDRGDTQYF. The J gene is TRBJ2-3, the V gene TRBV12-3 or TRBV12-4; 8 bases map to TRBD1. CDR3 length: 13 amino acids. With V trimmed by 5 bases and J by 5 bases, 3 bases remained unmatched.

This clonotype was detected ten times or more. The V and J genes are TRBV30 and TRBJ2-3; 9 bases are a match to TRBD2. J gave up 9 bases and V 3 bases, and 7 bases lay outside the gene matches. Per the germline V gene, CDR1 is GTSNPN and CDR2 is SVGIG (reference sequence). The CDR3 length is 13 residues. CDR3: CAWRSPSGTTQYF. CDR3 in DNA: TGTGCCTGGAGATCCCCTAGCGGGACGACGCAGTATTTT.

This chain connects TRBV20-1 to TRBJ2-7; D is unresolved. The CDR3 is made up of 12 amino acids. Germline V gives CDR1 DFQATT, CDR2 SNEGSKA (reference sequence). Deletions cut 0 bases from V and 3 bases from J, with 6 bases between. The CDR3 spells CSARESVYEQYF. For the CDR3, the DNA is TGCAGTGCTAGAGAGAGTGTCTACGAGCAGTACTTC.

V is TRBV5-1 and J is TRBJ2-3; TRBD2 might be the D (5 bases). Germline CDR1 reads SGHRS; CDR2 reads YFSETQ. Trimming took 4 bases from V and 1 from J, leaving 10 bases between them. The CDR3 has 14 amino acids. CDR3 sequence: CASSLSVGTDTQYF. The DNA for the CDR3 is TGCGCCAGCAGCCTTAGCGTTGGCACAGATACGCAGTATTTT.

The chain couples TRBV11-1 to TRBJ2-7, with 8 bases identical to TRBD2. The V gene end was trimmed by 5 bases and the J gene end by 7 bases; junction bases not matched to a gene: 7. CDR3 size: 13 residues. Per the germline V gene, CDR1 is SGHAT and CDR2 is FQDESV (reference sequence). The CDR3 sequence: CASSPGREGEQYF. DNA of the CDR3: TGTGCCAGCAGCCCCGGCCGGGAGGGGGAGCAGTACTTC.

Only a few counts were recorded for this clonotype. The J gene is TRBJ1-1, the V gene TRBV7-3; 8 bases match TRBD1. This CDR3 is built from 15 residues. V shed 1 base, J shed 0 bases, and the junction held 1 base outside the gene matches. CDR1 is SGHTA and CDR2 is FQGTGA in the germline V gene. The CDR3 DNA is TGTGCCAGCAGCTTAAGACAGGGGATGAACACTGAAGCTTTCTTT. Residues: CASSLRQGMNTEAFF.

The CDR3 coding sequence is TGCGCCAGCAGCCCACAGGCTAGTTACCCAGCCATATATTTT. As protein: CASSPQASYPAIYF. The chain joins TRBV5-1 to TRBJ1-3; tentatively, D is TRBD1 (5 bases). Trimming shortened V by 4 bases and J by 11 bases, and 19 bases separated the two germline ends. In germline, CDR1 is SGHRS, CDR2 YFSETQ. The CDR3 contains 14 residues.

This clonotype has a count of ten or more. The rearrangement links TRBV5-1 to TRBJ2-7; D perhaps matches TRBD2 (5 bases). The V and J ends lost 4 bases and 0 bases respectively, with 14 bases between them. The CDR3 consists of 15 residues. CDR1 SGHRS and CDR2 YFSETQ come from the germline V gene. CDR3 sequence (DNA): TGCGCCAGCAGCAACCCAACTAGTAACTCCTACGAGCAGTACTTC. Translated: CASSNPTSNSYEQYF.

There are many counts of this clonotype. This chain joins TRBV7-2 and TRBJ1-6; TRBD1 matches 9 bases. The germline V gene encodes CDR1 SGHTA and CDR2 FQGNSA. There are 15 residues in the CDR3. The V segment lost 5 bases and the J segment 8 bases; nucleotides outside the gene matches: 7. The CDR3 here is CASSPQGAAHSPLHF. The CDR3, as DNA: TGTGCCAGCAGCCCACAGGGGGCGGCCCATTCACCCCTCCACTTT. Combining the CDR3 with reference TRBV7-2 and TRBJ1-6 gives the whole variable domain GAGVSQSPSNKVTEKGKDVELRCDPISGHTALYWYRQSLGQGLEFLIYFQGNSAPDKSGLPSDRFSAERTGGSVSTLTIQRTQQEDSAVYLCASSPQGAAHSPLHFGNGTRLTVT.

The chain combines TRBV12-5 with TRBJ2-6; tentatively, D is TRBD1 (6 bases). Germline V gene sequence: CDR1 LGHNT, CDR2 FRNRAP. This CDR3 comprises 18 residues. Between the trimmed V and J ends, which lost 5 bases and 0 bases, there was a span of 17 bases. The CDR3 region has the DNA TGTGCTAGTGGTACCCGGACAGAGCTCCGCTCTGGGGCCAACGTCCTGACTTTC. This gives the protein CASGTRTELRSGANVLTF.